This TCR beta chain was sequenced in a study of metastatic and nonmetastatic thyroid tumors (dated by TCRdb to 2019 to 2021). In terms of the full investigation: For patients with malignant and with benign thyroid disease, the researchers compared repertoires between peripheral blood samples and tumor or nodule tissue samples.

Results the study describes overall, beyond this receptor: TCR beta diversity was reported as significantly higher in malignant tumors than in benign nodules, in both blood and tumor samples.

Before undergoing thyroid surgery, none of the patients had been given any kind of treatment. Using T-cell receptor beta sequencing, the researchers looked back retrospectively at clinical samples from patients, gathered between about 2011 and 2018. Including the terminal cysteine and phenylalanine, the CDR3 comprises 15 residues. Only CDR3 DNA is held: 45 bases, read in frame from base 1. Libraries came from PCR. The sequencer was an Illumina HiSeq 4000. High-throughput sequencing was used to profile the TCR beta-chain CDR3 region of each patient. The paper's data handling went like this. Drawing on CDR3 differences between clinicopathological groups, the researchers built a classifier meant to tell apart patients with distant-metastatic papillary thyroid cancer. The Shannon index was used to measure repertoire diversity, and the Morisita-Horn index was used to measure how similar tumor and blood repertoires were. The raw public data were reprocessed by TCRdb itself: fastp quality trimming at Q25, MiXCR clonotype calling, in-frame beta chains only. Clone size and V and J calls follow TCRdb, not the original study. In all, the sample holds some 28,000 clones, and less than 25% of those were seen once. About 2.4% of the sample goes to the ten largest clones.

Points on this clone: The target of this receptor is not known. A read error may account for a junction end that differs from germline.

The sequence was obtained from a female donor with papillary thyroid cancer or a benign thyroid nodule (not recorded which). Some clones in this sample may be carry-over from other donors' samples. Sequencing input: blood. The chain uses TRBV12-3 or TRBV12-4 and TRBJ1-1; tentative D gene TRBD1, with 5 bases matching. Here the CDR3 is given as CAISLDTGEYTEDFF. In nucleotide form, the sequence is TGTGCCATCAGTTTAGATACGGGGGAATACACTGAAGATTTCTTT.